These T cell receptor beta chains were read from a single sample in a study of blood T cell repertoires in COVID-19. Using immunoSEQ multiplex PCR, the repertoire was profiled, and TCRdb retains in-frame clones only, with some absent. The table includes approximately 170,000 clones, just under 85% detected once. The material sequenced was peripheral blood. The source of these receptors is a woman older than 75 with COVID-19, enrolled during active disease. Both conserved end residues are part of each CDR3. D genes are given only for firm matches. Some rows mark clone size as missing; the rest say once, few, many or name a class of expanded clone.

CAIRTGTGTYEQYF	TGTGCCATCAGAACCGGGACTGGGACCTACGAGCAGTACTTC	TRBJ2-7	TRBV10-3	.	14	once
CASSVGGTGRSSPLHF	TGTGCCAGCAGCGTAGGGGGGACAGGGCGATCTTCACCCCTCCACTTT	TRBJ1-6	TRBV9	TRBD1	16	.
CASKHQGNGYGYTF	TGTGCCAGCAAACACCAGGGGAATGGCTATGGCTACACCTTC	TRBJ1-2	TRBV5-6	.	14	.
CASSLNRVGEQYF	TGTGCCAGCAGCCTTAACAGGGTCGGCGAGCAGTACTTC	TRBJ2-7	TRBV3-1/TRBV3-2	.	13	.
CASSSGGTEGYGYTF	TGTGCCAGCAGCTCAGGTGGGACTGAGGGCTATGGCTACACCTTC	TRBJ1-2	TRBV9	.	15	few
CASSEATGLSNQPQHF	TGTGCCAGCAGTGAAGCTACGGGTTTAAGCAATCAGCCCCAGCATTTT	TRBJ1-5	TRBV6-1	.	16	.
CASSLGTSGMKDTQYF	TGTGCTAGCAGCCTAGGGACTAGCGGGATGAAAGATACGCAGTATTTT	TRBJ2-3	TRBV7-7	TRBD2	16	.
CASSLWDRLTDTQYF	TGTGCCAGCAGCTTATGGGACAGGCTCACAGATACGCAGTATTTT	TRBJ2-3	TRBV7-9	TRBD1	15	few
CASRGENTGELFF	TGCGCCAGCAGGGGCGAGAACACCGGGGAGCTGTTTTTT	TRBJ2-2	TRBV5-1	.	13	.
CSVDEYLGLAGVKQYF	TGCAGCGTTGATGAGTACTTGGGACTAGCGGGAGTAAAGCAGTACTTC	TRBJ2-7	TRBV29-1	TRBD2	16	.
CASSSAGQKGGNIQYF	TGTGCCAGCAGCTCCGCCGGACAGAAAGGGGGAAACATTCAGTACTTC	TRBJ2-4	TRBV5-4	.	16	.
CASSLTQEVNFNEQFF	TGTGCCAGCTCACTCACCCAAGAGGTGAACTTCAATGAGCAGTTCTTC	TRBJ2-1	TRBV18	.	16	.
CASSLYGTSGSSEQFF	TGCGCCAGCAGCTTGTACGGGACTAGCGGGAGTAGTGAGCAGTTCTTC	TRBJ2-1	TRBV5-1	TRBD2	16	.
CASRLQTGTYNEQFF	TGTGCCAGCAGACTTCAGACAGGGACCTACAATGAGCAGTTCTTC	TRBJ2-1	TRBV6-5	TRBD1	15	.
CASSESHIGGTNEKLFF	TGTGCCAGCAGTGAATCGCACATCGGGGGGACTAATGAAAAACTGTTTTTT	TRBJ1-4	TRBV25-1	.	17	.
CAISDPRRGGGYPTNEKLFF	TGTGCCATCAGTGATCCCCGGAGGGGGGGCGGATATCCAACTAATGAAAAACTGTTTTTT	TRBJ1-4	TRBV10-3	.	20	.
CASSSPTSGGTSTDTQYF	TGCGCCAGCAGCTCTCCGACTAGCGGGGGGACTAGCACAGATACGCAGTATTTT	TRBJ2-3	TRBV5-1	TRBD2	18	.
CASIGRANTGELFF	TGTGCCAGTATTGGGAGAGCGAACACCGGGGAGCTGTTTTTT	TRBJ2-2	TRBV19	.	14	.
CASSQGVASGYEQYF	TGTGCCAGCAGCCAAGGGGTAGCTAGCGGCTACGAGCAGTACTTC	TRBJ2-7	TRBV3-1/TRBV3-2	TRBD2	15	.
CASSAALNYGTDTQYF	TGTGCCAGCAGCGCCGCCCTAAACTACGGGACAGATACGCAGTATTTT	TRBJ2-3	TRBV5-6	.	16	.
CAISEFGGATDEQFF	TGTGCCATCAGTGAGTTCGGGGGGGCGACAGATGAGCAGTTCTTC	TRBJ2-1	TRBV10-3	TRBD2	15	.
CASSLRGGTDTQYF	TGTGCCAGCAGCTTGCGGGGGGGCACAGATACGCAGTATTTT	TRBJ2-3	TRBV5-4	TRBD2	14	once
CASSQDRLASEQFF	TGTGCCAGCAGCCAAGATCGGCTAGCGAGCGAGCAGTTCTTC	TRBJ2-1	TRBV4-2	.	14	.
CASSSTEMAGLYEQYF	TGCGCCAGCAGCTCCACGGAGATGGCGGGACTCTACGAGCAGTACTTC	TRBJ2-7	TRBV5-1	.	16	.
CASSYSVGGHGTEAFF	TGTGCCAGCAGCTACTCGGTGGGGGGGCACGGCACTGAAGCTTTCTTT	TRBJ1-1	TRBV9	.	16	.
CASRTDRGGNQPQHF	TGTGCCAGCCGAACTGACAGGGGAGGCAATCAGCCCCAGCATTTT	TRBJ1-5	TRBV2	TRBD1	15	.
CASSLVWGPGELFF	TGTGCCAGCAGCTTAGTTTGGGGCCCCGGGGAGCTGTTTTTT	TRBJ2-2	TRBV7-2	.	14	.